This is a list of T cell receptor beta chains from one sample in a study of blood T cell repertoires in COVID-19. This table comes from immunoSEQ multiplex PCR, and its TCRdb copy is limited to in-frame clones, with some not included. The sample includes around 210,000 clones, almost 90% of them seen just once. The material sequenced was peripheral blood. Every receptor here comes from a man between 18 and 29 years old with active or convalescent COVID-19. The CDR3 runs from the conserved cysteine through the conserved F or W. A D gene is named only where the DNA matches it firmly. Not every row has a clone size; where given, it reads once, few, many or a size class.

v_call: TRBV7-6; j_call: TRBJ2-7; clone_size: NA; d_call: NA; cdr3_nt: TGTGCCAGCAGCTTAATAGCTCAGTACGAGCAGTACTTC; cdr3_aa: CASSLIAQYEQYF
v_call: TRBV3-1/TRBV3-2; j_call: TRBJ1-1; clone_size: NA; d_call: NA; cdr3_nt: TGTGCCAGCAGCCAACCAGGTACTGAAGCTTTCTTT; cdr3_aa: CASSQPGTEAFF
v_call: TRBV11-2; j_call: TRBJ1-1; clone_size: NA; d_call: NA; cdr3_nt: TGTGCCAGCAGCCGAGGCGCTACCTTAAACACTGAAGCTTTCTTT; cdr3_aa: CASSRGATLNTEAFF
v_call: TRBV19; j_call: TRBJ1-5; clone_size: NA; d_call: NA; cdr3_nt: TGTGCCAGTATTAACACAGGGTTTGACGGTCAGCCCCAGCATTTT; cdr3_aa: CASINTGFDGQPQHF
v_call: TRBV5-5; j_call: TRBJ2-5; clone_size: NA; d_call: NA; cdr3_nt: TGTGCCAGCAGCCCGGGGGTTTCGGGGGTAGGGGCCCAAGAGACCCAGTACTTC; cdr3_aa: CASSPGVSGVGAQETQYF
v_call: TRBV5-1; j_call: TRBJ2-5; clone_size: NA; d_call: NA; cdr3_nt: TGCGCCAGCACCCGGGGGTACCAAGAGACCCAGTACTTC; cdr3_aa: CASTRGYQETQYF
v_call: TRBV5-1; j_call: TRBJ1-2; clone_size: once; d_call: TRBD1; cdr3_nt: TGCGCCAGCAGCACAAGGGGGCTCTCCGCCTATGGCTACACCTTC; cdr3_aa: CASSTRGLSAYGYTF
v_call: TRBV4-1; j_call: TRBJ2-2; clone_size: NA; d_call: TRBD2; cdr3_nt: TGCGCCAGCAGCCAAGTAGCGGGAGGTAACACCGGGGAGCTGTTTTTT; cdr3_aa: CASSQVAGGNTGELFF
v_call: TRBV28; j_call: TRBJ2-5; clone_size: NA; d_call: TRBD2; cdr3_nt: TGTGCCAGCAGCCCGAGCGGGAGGGAGGAGACCCAGTACTTC; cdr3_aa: CASSPSGREETQYF
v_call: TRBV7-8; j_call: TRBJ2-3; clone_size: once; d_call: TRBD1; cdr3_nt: TGTGCCAGCAGCTCCAGGGACAGGGTCACAGATACGCAGTATTTT; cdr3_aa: CASSSRDRVTDTQYF
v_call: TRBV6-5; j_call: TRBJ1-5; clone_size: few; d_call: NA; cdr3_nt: TGTGCCAGCAGTTACTCTCGCAGGTATACAGAGCCCCAGCATTTT; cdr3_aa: CASSYSRRYTEPQHF
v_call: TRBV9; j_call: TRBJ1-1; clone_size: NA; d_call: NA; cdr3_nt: TGTGCCAGCAGCGTACAGTTGAACACTGAAGCTTTCTTT; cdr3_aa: CASSVQLNTEAFF
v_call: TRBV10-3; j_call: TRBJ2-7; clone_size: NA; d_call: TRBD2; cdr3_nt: TGTGCCATCAGTGGAGGACTAGCGGGAGGTTGGGAGCAGTACTTC; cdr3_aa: CAISGGLAGGWEQYF
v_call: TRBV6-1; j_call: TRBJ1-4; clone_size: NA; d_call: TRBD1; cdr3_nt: TGTGCCAGCAGTGAAGCGCAGGGGGTAGGGGAAAAACTGTTTTTT; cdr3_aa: CASSEAQGVGEKLFF
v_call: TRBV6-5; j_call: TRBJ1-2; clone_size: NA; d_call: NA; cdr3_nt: TGTGCCAGCAGTTACTCGAACAGGGCCGGCTACACCTTC; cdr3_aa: CASSYSNRAGYTF
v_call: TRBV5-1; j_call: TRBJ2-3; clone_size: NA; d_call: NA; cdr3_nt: TGCGCCAGCAGCTTGGGTTCTAGCACAGATACGCAGTATTTT; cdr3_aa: CASSLGSSTDTQYF
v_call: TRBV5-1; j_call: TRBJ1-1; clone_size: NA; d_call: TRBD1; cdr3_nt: TGCGCCAGCAGCTGGGGGACAGGTGTGAACACTGAAGCTTTCTTT; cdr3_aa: CASSWGTGVNTEAFF
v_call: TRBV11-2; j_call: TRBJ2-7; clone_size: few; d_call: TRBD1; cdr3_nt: TGTGCCAGCAGCTTAGTCGTTGCGGGCCAGGGGGCGGGAGAGCAGTACTTC; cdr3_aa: CASSLVVAGQGAGEQYF
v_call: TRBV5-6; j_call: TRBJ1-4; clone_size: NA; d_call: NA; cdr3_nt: TGTGCCAGCAGCTTATACAGGAGTCTGAGAGAAAAACTGTTTTTT; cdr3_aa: CASSLYRSLREKLFF
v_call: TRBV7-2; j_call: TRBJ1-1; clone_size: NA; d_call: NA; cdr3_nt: TGTGCCAGCAGCTCAGCCGGCACTGAAGCTTTCTTT; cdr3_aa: CASSSAGTEAFF
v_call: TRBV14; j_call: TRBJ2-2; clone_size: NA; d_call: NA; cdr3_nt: TGTGCCAGCAGCTCTCTACCATGGAACACCGGGGAGCTGTTTTTT; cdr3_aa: CASSSLPWNTGELFF
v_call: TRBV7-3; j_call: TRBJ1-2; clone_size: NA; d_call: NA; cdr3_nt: TGTGCCAGCAGCTCGAAACGGGGGAGGCAAGGAGTCTATGGCTACACCTTC; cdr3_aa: CASSSKRGRQGVYGYTF
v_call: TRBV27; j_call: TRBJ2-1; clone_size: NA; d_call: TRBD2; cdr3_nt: TGTGCCAGCAGTTTATCGATAGGACTAGCGGGTTACAATGAGCAGTTCTTC; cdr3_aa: CASSLSIGLAGYNEQFF
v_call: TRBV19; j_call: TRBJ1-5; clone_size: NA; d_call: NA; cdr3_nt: TGTGCCAGTAGTATCCGCCAGGGAAGCGGCAATCAGCCCCAGCATTTT; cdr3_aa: CASSIRQGSGNQPQHF
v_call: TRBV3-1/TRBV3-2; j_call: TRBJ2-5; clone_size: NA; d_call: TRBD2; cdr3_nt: TGTGCCAGCAGCCAAGATGTGCTAGCGGGAGGGCGTGAGACCCAGTACTTC; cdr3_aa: CASSQDVLAGGRETQYF
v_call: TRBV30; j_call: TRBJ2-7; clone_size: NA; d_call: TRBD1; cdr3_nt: TGTGCCTGGACGGGGACAGGGGTAGGTTACGAGCAGTACTTC; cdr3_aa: CAWTGTGVGYEQYF
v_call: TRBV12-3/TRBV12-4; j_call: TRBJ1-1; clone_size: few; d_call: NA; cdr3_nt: TGTGCCAGCAGGACGGGGGGCACTGAAGCTTTCTTT; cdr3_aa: CASRTGGTEAFF
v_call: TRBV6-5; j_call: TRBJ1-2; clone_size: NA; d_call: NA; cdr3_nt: TGTGCCAGCAGTTACTCGGGGGGGGGCTACTATGGCTACACCTTC; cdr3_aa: CASSYSGGGYYGYTF
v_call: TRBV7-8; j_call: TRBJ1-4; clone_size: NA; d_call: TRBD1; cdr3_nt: TGTGCCAGCAGCGTCAGGGGGCCCAATGAAAAACTGTTTTTT; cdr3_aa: CASSVRGPNEKLFF
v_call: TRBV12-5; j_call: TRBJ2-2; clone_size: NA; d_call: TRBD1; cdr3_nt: TGTGCTAGTGGCACCGGACAGGGTCGGTCGACCGGGGAGCTGTTTTTT; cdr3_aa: CASGTGQGRSTGELFF
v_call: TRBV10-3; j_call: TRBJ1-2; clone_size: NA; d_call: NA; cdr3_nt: TGTGCCATCATGGAGCGCGGCTATGGCTACACCTTC; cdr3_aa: CAIMERGYGYTF
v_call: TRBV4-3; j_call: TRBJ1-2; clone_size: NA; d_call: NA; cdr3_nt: TGCGCCAGCAGCCAGGGGGGGGCCCAGCGGAGTTATGGCTACACCTTC; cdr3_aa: CASSQGGAQRSYGYTF
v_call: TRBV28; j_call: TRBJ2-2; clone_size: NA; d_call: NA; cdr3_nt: TGTGCCTTGCGTTACGCGAACACCGGGGAGCTGTTTTTT; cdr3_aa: CALRYANTGELFF
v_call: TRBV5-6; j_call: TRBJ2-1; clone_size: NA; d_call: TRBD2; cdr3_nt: TGTGCCAGCAGCTTGGGAGCGGGGGGATACAATGAGCAGTTCTTC; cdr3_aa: CASSLGAGGYNEQFF
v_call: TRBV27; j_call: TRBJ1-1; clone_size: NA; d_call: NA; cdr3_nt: TGTGCCAGCAGTCGAAGGGCGGGGACGGGGACTGAAGCTTTCTTT; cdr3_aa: CASSRRAGTGTEAFF